The 24 T cell receptor beta chains given below trace back to one sample, sequenced in a study of blood T cells in healthy people across ages. Then a second PCR, running roughly 7 to 11 cycles, was carried out with a sample-barcoded 5' primer and a J-beta primer mix. One entry per CDR3 protein results from TCRdb running MiXCR on the 5' RACE reads. The sample holds roughly 1.5 million distinct CDR3 sequences, roughly 43% seen once. Sequencing was carried out using blood. Every receptor here comes from a woman between 18 and 29 years old in good health.

This clonotype was seen only once. This chain joins TRBV6-5 and TRBJ2-2, with no clear D. Looked up from germline, CDR1 is MNHEY and CDR2 is SVGAGI. This CDR3 region has 12 residues. Deletions cut 6 bases from V and 6 bases from J, with 8 bases between. The CDR3 DNA follows: TGTGCCAGCAGAAGGACCTCCGGGGAGCTGTTTTTT. As protein: CASRRTSGELFF.

J is TRBJ2-5 and V is TRBV28; 12 bases line up with TRBD2. This CDR3 spans 16 amino acids. The ends lost 1 base at V and 2 bases at J; junction bases unmatched: 2. CDR1 is MDHEN, CDR2 SYDVKM, per germline. The CDR3 loop reads CASSLLLAGGQETQYF. The CDR3 DNA is TGTGCCAGCAGTTTATTACTAGCGGGGGGTCAAGAGACCCAGTACTTC.

The sample holds a few counts of this clonotype. The V and J genes are TRBV20-1 and TRBJ1-5, with 7 bases lining up with TRBD1. This CDR3 has 14 residues. Germline V gene data show CDR1 as DFQATT and CDR2 as SNEGSKA (reference sequence). Trimming took 5 bases from V and 11 from J; bases not matched to a gene: 15. Here the CDR3 reads CSAPSSNRGTAQHF. The CDR3, as DNA: TGCAGTGCTCCGTCTTCTAACAGGGGAACGGCCCAGCATTTT.

The rearrangement uses TRBV29-1 and TRBJ2-1; the D gene is possibly TRBD1 (5 bases). Gene TRBJ2-7 matches the end of the DNA better, so the J call may be wrong. The CDR3 is 16 residues long. The germline gives CDR1 SQVTM, CDR2 ANQGSEA. The DNA of the CDR3 is TGCAGCGCCGGATCGGGCAGGGATTTGACATACAATGAGCAGTACTTC. Its translation: CSAGSGRDLTYNEQYF.

The chain links TRBV6-5 to TRBJ2-4, with 7 bases aligning to TRBD2. TRBJ2-7 matches the DNA end more closely, so the J call is doubtful. CDR3 size: 14 residues. The germline CDR1 and CDR2 sequences are MNHEY and SVGAGI. As DNA, the CDR3 is TGTGCCAGCAGTTACTCAGGACTAGATGGCGAGCAGTACTTC. It translates to CASSYSGLDGEQYF.

The rearrangement joins TRBV11-2 to TRBJ2-7, with TRBD1 identical over 9 bases. This CDR3 region has 14 residues. Per germline, CDR1 SGHAT and CDR2 FQNNGV. Trimming at V came to 7 bases and at J to 3 bases, leaving 7 bases not matched to a gene. CDR3 DNA sequence: TGTGCCAGCACCCTGGGACAGGGCTTCTACGAGCAGTACTTC. Translation gives CASTLGQGFYEQYF.

This clonotype was seen at least ten times. J is TRBJ1-2 and V is TRBV6-2 or TRBV6-3, with 7 bases matching TRBD1. Germline CDR1 MNHEY, CDR2 SVGEGT. This CDR3 has 12 residues. Losses at the gene ends were 5 bases for V and 4 bases for J; bases not matched to a gene: 1. The CDR3 bases are TGTGCCAGCAGTGACAGGGCCTATGGCTACACCTTC. Translating it yields CASSDRAYGYTF.

This clonotype was seen a few times. This chain joins TRBV12-3 or TRBV12-4 and TRBJ1-2; the match to TRBD1 covers 10 bases. V lost 3 bases and J lost 7; bases outside the gene matches: 8. The CDR3 is 15 amino acids. CDR3 sequence: CASSFLTGGKVGYTF. The CDR3, as DNA: TGTGCCAGCAGTTTTTTGACAGGGGGCAAAGTTGGCTACACCTTC.

The chain combines TRBV29-1 with TRBJ2-5, with TRBD2 identical over 8 bases. CDR3 length: 14 residues. The V segment lost 4 bases and the J segment 11 bases; nucleotides outside the gene matches: 15. The germline gives CDR1 SQVTM, CDR2 ANQGSEA. CDR3 amino acids: CSVGWKRERNEQYF. The DNA for the CDR3 is TGCAGCGTTGGGTGGAAGCGGGAGCGGAATGAGCAGTACTTC.

Worth noting for this clonotype: A read error is possible here, since a much larger clone lies one base away. The chain couples TRBV6-2 or TRBV6-3 to TRBJ2-2, with TRBD2 matching over 8 bases. The CDR3 loop spans 14 amino acids. Looked up from germline, CDR1 is MNHEY and CDR2 is SVGEGT. The J segment lost 0 bases and the V segment lost 8 bases, leaving 2 bases of the junction unmatched. CDR3 residues: CASGGLANTGELFF. CDR3 in DNA: TGTGCCAGCGGGGGACTAGCGAACACCGGGGAGCTGTTTTTT.

This clonotype was recorded once. Possible read error: a much larger clone is one base away. V gene TRBV15 combines with J gene TRBJ2-1; TRBD1 might be the D (5 bases). The DNA end lines up better with TRBJ2-7; the J call may be wrong. The germline V gene encodes CDR1 LNHNV and CDR2 YYDKDF (reference sequence). The CDR3 sequence is 14 residues long. CDR3 sequence: CATSRDLGLDEQYF. The DNA of the CDR3 is TGTGCCACCAGCAGAGATTTGGGGCTTGATGAGCAGTACTTC.

This clonotype was recorded at least ten times. This chain connects TRBV4-1 to TRBJ2-5, with TRBD2 as a possible D gene (6 bases). The germline V and J ends were trimmed by 0 bases and 6 bases, with 11 bases remaining between them. The CDR3 is 14 residues long. From germline, CDR1 is MGHRA and CDR2 YSYEKL. Here the CDR3 DNA reads TGCGCCAGCAGCCAAGATTGGGGACTCCAGACCCAGTACTTC. Protein sequence: CASSQDWGLQTQYF.

This sequence joins TRBV7-9 and TRBJ1-2; TRBD1 might be the D (5 bases). There are 14 residues in the CDR3. V lost 5 bases and J 1 base, leaving 11 bases between the germline ends. The germline CDR1 and CDR2 sequences are SEHNR and FQNEAQ (reference sequence). In nucleotides, the CDR3 is TGTGCCAGCAGCGACAGTCCGATTAACTATGGCTACACCTTC. Translation gives CASSDSPINYGYTF.

The CDR3 region has the DNA TGTGCCAGCAGCGCAAGGCAGGGCGGTGAAGCTTTCTTT. It is translated as CASSARQGGEAFF. V is TRBV7-9 and J is TRBJ1-1; D possibly corresponds to TRBD1 (5 bases). The CDR3 has 13 residues. Germline CDR1 SEHNR, CDR2 FQNEAQ (reference sequence). Deletions cut 5 bases from V and 7 bases from J, with 14 bases between.

This rearrangement joins TRBV6-6 to TRBJ2-7; 8 nucleotides agree with TRBD2. Germline CDR1 and CDR2: MNHNY and SVGAGI (reference sequence). This CDR3 comprises 17 residues. V lost 0 bases and J lost 3; bases outside the gene matches: 10. The CDR3 sequence: CASSYSKSSGLRYEQYF. The CDR3 nucleotides read TGTGCCAGCAGTTACTCGAAATCTAGCGGGCTCCGCTACGAGCAGTACTTC.

V usage is TRBV7-8 and J usage is TRBJ2-1, with a tentative D call TRBD1 (6 bases). This CDR3 region has 14 residues. V was cut by 1 base and J by 7 bases, with 11 bases left in between. Germline CDR1 is SGHVS and CDR2 is FQNEAQ. This CDR3 reads CASSLGFRGNEQFF. For the CDR3, the DNA is TGTGCCAGCAGCTTAGGTTTCAGGGGTAATGAGCAGTTCTTC.

This clonotype was found a few times. This chain connects TRBV20-1 to TRBJ2-7; 7 nucleotides align to TRBD2. Germline CDR1 reads DFQATT; CDR2 reads SNEGSKA (reference sequence). V was clipped by 0 bases and J by 2 bases; unmatched bases: 7. The length of the CDR3 is 15 residues. In DNA form, the CDR3 reads TGCAGTGCTAGAGATCTGGGGGGGGGAACCTACGAGCAGTACTTC. This gives the protein CSARDLGGGTYEQYF.

This clonotype has more than one count but fewer than ten. The chain has TRBV27 and TRBJ2-7, with 11 bases aligning to TRBD2. With 2 bases clipped from V and 3 bases from J, the junction kept 6 bases outside the gene matches. The CDR3 covers 16 residues. In germline, CDR1 is MNHEY, CDR2 SMNVEV (reference sequence). This CDR3 is CASSLLAGGSLYEQYF. The DNA for the CDR3 is TGTGCCAGCAGTTTACTAGCGGGGGGTTCTCTCTACGAGCAGTACTTC.

The chain recombines TRBV4-1 with TRBJ1-1, with D unclear. This CDR3 comprises 13 residues. Trimming pared 1 base from V and 4 bases from J, leaving 7 bases between. Germline CDR1 reads MGHRA; CDR2 reads YSYEKL. CDR3 amino acids: CASSQVGTTEAFF. The CDR3, as DNA: TGCGCCAGCAGCCAAGTTGGAACCACTGAAGCTTTCTTT.

This clonotype was detected a few times. The rearrangement uses TRBV6-2 or TRBV6-3 and TRBJ1-1, with 8 bases fitting TRBD1. The germline gives CDR1 MNHEY, CDR2 SVGEGT. This CDR3 is 18 amino acids long. Losses at the gene ends were 7 bases for V and 0 bases for J; bases not matched to a gene: 16. In nucleotides, the CDR3 is TGTGCCAGCAAGCGTCTGCGACAGGGGCTTAGAATGAACACTGAAGCTTTCTTT. Translated: CASKRLRQGLRMNTEAFF.

This clonotype was counted only a few times. The chain couples TRBV4-1 to TRBJ2-1; the match to TRBD2 covers 10 bases. Trimming at V came to 1 base and at J to 8 bases, leaving 5 bases not matched to a gene. This CDR3 is built from 15 residues. The germline V gene encodes CDR1 MGHRA and CDR2 YSYEKL. CDR3 amino acids: CASSQVSGGNYEQFF. CDR3 nucleotide sequence: TGCGCCAGCAGCCAAGTTAGCGGGGGGAACTATGAGCAGTTCTTC.

The V call is TRBV7-2, the J call TRBJ2-2; D possibly corresponds to TRBD2 (5 bases). CDR1 and CDR2 (germline): SGHTA, FQGNSA. There are 16 residues in the CDR3. With 0 bases removed from V and 3 bases from J, the gap between germline ends came to 11 bases. CDR3 residues: CASSLAIWGDTGELFF. CDR3 DNA sequence: TGTGCCAGCAGCTTAGCGATCTGGGGAGACACCGGGGAGCTGTTTTTT.

This clonotype was counted a few times. This rearrangement joins TRBV12-3 or TRBV12-4 to TRBJ2-1; 9 bases map to TRBD2. The CDR3 contains 14 residues. V shed 9 bases and J 4 bases; nucleotides not matched to a gene: 7. CDR3 bases: TGTGCCAGTAGAGCGGGGGGCTTGTACAATGAGCAGTTCTTC. Its translation: CASRAGGLYNEQFF.

A note on this clonotype: Germline is not matched at one junction end, which may reflect a read error. The CDR3, as DNA: TGTGCCAGCAGCCAAGATCCGGCAGACTACGAGCAATACTTC. It specifies CASSQDPADYEQYF. The rearrangement uses TRBV3-1 and TRBJ2-7; TRBD2 is a possible D gene (5 bases). The CDR3 is 14 amino acids. Germline CDR1 LGHDT, CDR2 YNNKEL (reference sequence).